The 27 T cell receptor beta chains below all came from one sample that was sequenced in a study of T cell changes during pregnancy in multiple sclerosis. Repertoires were generated with immunoSEQ multiplex PCR, while TCRdb's copy carries only in-frame clones and drops some. The table has some 44,000 clones, 80% to 95% seen once. Sequencing used CD4+ T cells from peripheral blood mononuclear cells, obtained in the third trimester of pregnancy. The origin of the receptors is a female donor with multiple sclerosis, enrolled in a pregnancy study.

This clone was counted only a few times. This rearrangement joins TRBV6-5 to TRBJ1-5, with TRBD1 identical over 7 bases. Germline V gives CDR1 MNHEY, CDR2 SVGAGI. The CDR3 contains 14 residues. The V gene end was trimmed by 6 bases and the J gene end by 5 bases; junction bases not matched to a gene: 7. For the CDR3, the DNA is TGTGCCAGCAGCACCACAGGGGTGTATCAGCCCCAGCATTTT. It is translated as CASSTTGVYQPQHF.

The V and J genes are TRBV7-6 and TRBJ1-1, with TRBD1 matching 8 bases. CDR1 and CDR2 from the germline V gene are SGHVS and FNYEAQ. The CDR3 spans 16 residues. V shed 1 base, J shed 2 bases, and the junction held 6 bases outside the gene matches. DNA for the CDR3: TGTGCCAGCAGCTTAGGAGTCAGGGGGCTTAACACTGAAGCTTTCTTT. Amino acid sequence: CASSLGVRGLNTEAFF.

The chain has TRBV5-4 and TRBJ2-5; 9 nucleotides line up with TRBD2. J was trimmed by 3 bases and V by 0 bases; bases with no gene match: 6. This CDR3 has 16 residues. Germline CDR1 and CDR2: SGHNT and YYREEE (reference sequence). Written as DNA, the CDR3 is TGTGCCAGCAGCTTGGCCACTAGCGGGCCGAAAGAGACCCAGTACTTC. Translating it yields CASSLATSGPKETQYF. Full variable domain (missing parts from reference TRBV5-4 and TRBJ2-5): ETGVTQSPTHLIKTRGQQVTLRCSSQSGHNTVSWYQQALGQGPQFIFQYYREEENGRGNFPPRFSGLQFPNYSSELNVNALELDDSALYLCASSLATSGPKETQYFGPGTRLLVL.

This clone was observed a single time. V gene TRBV28 combines with J gene TRBJ2-6, with a tentative D call TRBD1 (6 bases). Trimming stripped 3 bases from V and 1 base from J, with 13 bases between. The CDR3 is 17 amino acids. The germline V gene encodes CDR1 MDHEN and CDR2 SYDVKM. CDR3 sequence: CASSFRDRRSGANVLTF. DNA for the CDR3: TGTGCCAGCAGTTTTCGAGACAGGCGTTCTGGGGCCAACGTCCTGACTTTC. The full variable domain, in which reference TRBV28 and TRBJ2-6 provide the parts outside the CDR3, is DVKVTQSSRYLVKRTGEKVFLECVQDMDHENMFWYRQDPGLGLRLIYFSYDVKMKEKGDIPEGYSVSREKKERFSLILESASTNQTSMYLCASSFRDRRSGANVLTFGAGSRLTVL.

This sequence joins TRBV6-1 and TRBJ2-1, with 7 bases that match TRBD2. The CDR3 runs 16 residues. Unmatched junction bases numbered 2, after V lost 0 bases and J lost 0 bases. In germline, CDR1 is MNHNS, CDR2 SASEGT. The CDR3 protein is CASSEAGGSSYNEQFF. DNA for the CDR3: TGTGCCAGCAGTGAAGCGGGCGGGAGCTCCTACAATGAGCAGTTCTTC.

The gene calls are TRBV28 and TRBJ1-4; D gene ambiguous. The CDR3 has 12 residues. With 5 bases removed from V and 5 bases from J, the gap between germline ends came to 6 bases. The germline V gene encodes CDR1 MDHEN and CDR2 SYDVKM. This chain's CDR3 is CASSPPNEKLFF. Written as DNA, the CDR3 is TGTGCCAGCAGTCCTCCGAATGAAAAACTGTTTTTT.

The rearrangement joins TRBV10-3 to TRBJ1-2; a weak D match, TRBD1 (5 bases). CDR1 ENHRY and CDR2 SYGVKD come from the germline V gene. The CDR3 consists of 14 residues. V was trimmed by 3 bases and J by 8 bases, leaving 16 bases between them. The CDR3 reads CAISDWQGGTGYTF. DNA of the CDR3: TGTGCCATCAGTGATTGGCAGGGAGGAACAGGCTACACCTTC.

This clone has just one count. The V gene is TRBV21-1, the J gene TRBJ2-1; the DNA was not compared with TRBD2, the D call given in the table. TRBV21-1 is described as a pseudogene. This CDR3 has 17 amino acids. CDR3 DNA sequence: TGTGCCAGCAGCAAAATCCAGCGGGAGGGTGCTTACAATGAGCAGTTCTTC. This gives the protein CASSKIQREGAYNEQFF.

The chain employs TRBV5-5 and TRBJ2-3; TRBD1 matches at 9 bases. Germline trimming cut 4 bases from V and 6 bases from J; bases unmatched to any gene: 9. This CDR3 comprises 15 residues. Germline-derived CDR1 and CDR2 are SGHKS and YYEKEE (reference sequence). CDR3 sequence (DNA): TGTGCCAGCAGCCCCGGACAGGGGATTTTGGATACGCAGTATTTT. This translates into CASSPGQGILDTQYF.

Here the CDR3 DNA reads TGTGCCAGCAGGGGAGGCTCTGGAAACACCATATATTTT. As protein: CASRGGSGNTIYF. This rearrangement joins TRBV7-2 to TRBJ1-3; no reliable D call. There are 13 residues in the CDR3. Trimming removed 6 bases from V and 0 bases from J, with 6 bases in between. CDR1 is SGHTA, CDR2 FQGNSA, per germline.

J is TRBJ2-5 and V is TRBV5-4, with 7 bases identical to TRBD1. V lost 2 bases to trimming and J lost 5 bases; unmatched junction nucleotides: 3. Per germline, CDR1 SGHNT and CDR2 YYREEE (reference sequence). There are 13 residues in the CDR3. In DNA form, the CDR3 reads TGTGCCAGCAGCTTACAGGGGCAGGAGACCCAGTACTTC. Protein: CASSLQGQETQYF.

The CDR3 reads CAWSHVRGNQPQHF. For the CDR3, the DNA is TGTGCCTGGAGTCACGTTCGGGGCAATCAGCCCCAGCATTTT. J is TRBJ1-5 and V is TRBV30; no firm D call. The CDR3 is 14 amino acids. V was pared by 2 bases and J by 2 bases, with 10 bases between. Germline CDR1 reads GTSNPN; CDR2 reads SVGIG (reference sequence).

The rearrangement uses TRBV19 and TRBJ2-4; D is perhaps TRBD1 (6 bases). The germline gives CDR1 LNHDA, CDR2 SQIVND (reference sequence). The CDR3 is made up of 19 amino acids. The V gene lost 3 bases and the J gene lost 3 bases, with 24 bases spanning the gap. The CDR3, as DNA: TGTGCCAGTAGTATTTACCCGGACAGCAATAGGTATGGCAAAAACATTCAGTACTTC. It encodes CASSIYPDSNRYGKNIQYF.

The V call is TRBV9, the J call TRBJ1-3; 7 nucleotides agree with TRBD1. Germline values: CDR1 SGDLS, CDR2 YYNGEE. The CDR3 covers 15 residues. V gave up 0 bases and J gave up 4 bases; unmatched junction bases: 4. In nucleotides, the CDR3 is TGTGCCAGCAGCGTAGGTACAGGGGTCGGAAACACCATATATTTT. It yields the protein CASSVGTGVGNTIYF.

This clone was detected a few times. The CDR3 sequence is CASTLGGTQYF. CDR3 coding DNA: TGTGCCAGCACCCTCGGGGGGACCCAGTACTTC. V and J are TRBV6-6 and TRBJ2-5; the D gene is possibly TRBD2 (6 bases). V lost 7 bases, J lost 7 bases, and 10 bases lay in between. Germline values: CDR1 MNHNY, CDR2 SVGAGI (reference sequence). CDR3 size: 11 residues.

The V and J genes are TRBV6-5 and TRBJ1-4; 10 bases map to TRBD1. This CDR3 has 13 amino acids. The germline V gene encodes CDR1 MNHEY and CDR2 SVGAGI. V trimming: 6 bases; J trimming: 8 bases; junction bases outside the gene matches: 3. The CDR3: CASRLDRGEKLFF. CDR3 in DNA: TGTGCCAGCAGGTTGGACAGGGGGGAAAAACTGTTTTTT.

This chain uses TRBV6-5 with TRBJ2-7; 8 nucleotides align to TRBD2. Per germline, CDR1 MNHEY and CDR2 SVGAGI. The CDR3 sequence is 15 residues long. The V gene end was trimmed by 6 bases and the J gene end by 2 bases; junction bases not matched to a gene: 9. CDR3 coding DNA: TGTGCCAGCAGACCCGGGGGGGCTACCGCCTACGAGCAGTACTTC. Encoded protein: CASRPGGATAYEQYF.

This chain connects TRBV7-2 to TRBJ2-7; D is perhaps TRBD2 (6 bases). CDR3 length: 15 residues. The germline gives CDR1 SGHTA, CDR2 FQGNSA. V was pared by 5 bases and J by 3 bases, with 17 bases between. CDR3 residues: CASSGGFWRDYEQYF. As DNA, the CDR3 is TGTGCCAGCAGCGGGGGTTTTTGGCGGGACTACGAGCAGTACTTC.

This clone has a single count. The rearrangement links TRBV27 to TRBJ2-1, with 10 nucleotides matching TRBD1. Germline V gene data show CDR1 as MNHEY and CDR2 as SMNVEV (reference sequence). The length of the CDR3 is 15 residues. The ends lost 2 bases at V and 7 bases at J; junction bases unmatched: 5. CDR3 loop: CASSLLGTGENEQFF. The CDR3 region has the DNA TGTGCCAGCAGTTTACTCGGGACAGGGGAAAATGAGCAGTTCTTC.

CDR3 coding DNA: TGCGCCAGCAGCTCTGAGGAAGCGGGAGGGGGATGGGATGAGCAGTTCTTC. Protein product: CASSSEEAGGGWDEQFF. This chain links TRBV5-1 with TRBJ2-1, with 10 nucleotides matching TRBD2. Per the germline V gene, CDR1 is SGHRS and CDR2 is YFSETQ. With V trimmed by 3 bases and J by 8 bases, 14 bases remained unmatched. The CDR3 is 17 residues long.

The chain recombines TRBV19 with TRBJ1-3, with D perhaps TRBD1 (6 bases). V gave up 3 bases and J gave up 3 bases, with 18 bases separating them. The length of the CDR3 is 17 residues. Germline V gene sequence: CDR1 LNHDA, CDR2 SQIVND (reference sequence). This chain's CDR3 is CASSMIQGTRYGNTIYF. The CDR3 DNA is TGTGCCAGTAGTATGATCCAGGGGACACGCTATGGAAACACCATATATTTT.

This clone was found a few times. This chain uses TRBV2 with TRBJ2-1, with D perhaps TRBD2 (6 bases). Trimming shortened V by 6 bases and J by 8 bases, and 14 bases separated the two germline ends. This CDR3 has 13 residues. The germline V gene encodes CDR1 SNHLY and CDR2 FYNNEI. The CDR3 sequence: CASRTGVADEQFF. As DNA, the CDR3 is TGTGCCAGCAGGACCGGGGTAGCGGATGAGCAGTTCTTC.

The genes are TRBV19 and TRBJ2-1; the D gene is possibly TRBD1 (6 bases). Trimming left V 6 bases short and J 7 bases short, with 16 bases between. This CDR3 spans 14 amino acids. Germline CDR1 and CDR2: LNHDA and SQIVND (reference sequence). The CDR3 loop reads CASSELLQGNEQFF. CDR3 DNA: TGTGCCAGTAGCGAACTGCTACAGGGTAATGAGCAGTTCTTC.

This chain uses TRBV5-4 with TRBJ2-2; TRBD1 might be the D (5 bases). Looked up from germline, CDR1 is SGHNT and CDR2 is YYREEE (reference sequence). V was trimmed by 4 bases and J by 0 bases, leaving 10 bases between them. The length of the CDR3 is 15 residues. CDR3 sequence (DNA): TGTGCCAGCAGCACCAGGGTCCCGAACACCGGGGAGCTGTTTTTT. The encoded protein is CASSTRVPNTGELFF.

This chain's CDR3 is CASSITESYEQYF. DNA of the CDR3: TGTGCCAGTAGTATTACAGAGTCCTACGAGCAGTACTTC. This chain joins TRBV19 and TRBJ2-7; D unclear. Per the germline V gene, CDR1 is LNHDA and CDR2 is SQIVND (reference sequence). The V end was cut by 3 bases, the J end by 1 base, with 7 bases between. This CDR3 has 13 residues.

This clone has a single count. V gene TRBV4-3 combines with J gene TRBJ2-7; D is perhaps TRBD2 (5 bases). CDR3 length: 14 amino acids. The V end lost 0 bases, the J end lost 4 bases, and 10 bases lay between the germline ends. The germline V gene encodes CDR1 LGHNA and CDR2 YSLEER. CDR3 sequence reads: CASSQDLGGYEQYF. The CDR3 DNA reads TGCGCCAGCAGCCAAGATCTTGGAGGATACGAGCAGTACTTC.

This chain links TRBV27 with TRBJ2-1; 11 bases are a match to TRBD2. Germline CDR1 and CDR2: MNHEY and SMNVEV (reference sequence). The CDR3 length is 15 residues. V was pared by 10 bases and J by 8 bases, with 13 bases of the junction left unmatched. CDR3 protein: CATKTSSGRYDEQFF. The CDR3 nucleotides are TGTGCCACCAAGACCTCTAGCGGGAGGTATGATGAGCAGTTCTTC.